This TCR beta chain was documented in a study of tumor and adjacent non-tumor tissue in lung cancer. Study-level background: Each sample yielded 4 million to 5 million productive TCRbeta reads on average.

RNA was extracted from bulk tissue without any cell sorting. Findings and caveats of the study: Tumor repertoires had a smaller top 100 clone share than normal lung. TCR diversity was significantly greater in tumor than normal lung tissue.

TCRbeta libraries were built with three rounds of nested PCR, modified from ARM-PCR. From the multiplex PCR reads, TCRdb called clonotypes with MiXCR, one entry per CDR3 protein. The sample contains approximately 130,000 distinct CDR3 sequences, around three fifths of which appear only once. This clonotype has a handful of counts. Its matching antigen is unknown. A much larger clone lies a single base off, so this may be a read error. Germline V gene data show CDR1 as DFQATT and CDR2 as SNEGSKA (reference sequence). The CDR3 extends over 13 amino acids. V and J are TRBV20-1 and TRBJ1-4; 9 positions match TRBD1. The TCR was taken from a man aged 30 to 45 with non-small cell lung cancer. Sequenced material: lung tumor tissue. CDR3: CSATTGGNKKLFF. The CDR3 DNA follows: TGCAGTGCCACGACAGGGGGTAATAAAAAACTGTTTTTT.